The TCR beta chain under discussion was sequenced for a study of CD39 and CD103 CD8 tumor-infiltrating T cells (dated by TCRdb to 2017 to 2018). About the study as a whole: Repertoire comparisons were shown for an HPV-positive HNSCC, an HPV-negative HNSCC, an ovarian cancer and a melanoma patient. Repertoires of CD8 TIL subsets defined by CD103 and CD39 were compared with peripheral memory CD8 T cells by TCRbeta CDR3 deep sequencing.

The CDR3, from cysteine to phenylalanine, totals 14 residues. Just the 42-base CDR3 DNA is kept, in frame starting at base 1. The germline V gene specifies MRHNA as CDR1 and SNTAGT as CDR2. Cut back by 0 bases and 1 base, the V and J ends lie 5 bases apart. For each subset, between roughly 9,000 and 100,000 sorted cells were used for genomic DNA extraction with the DNeasy Blood and Tissue Kit. The immunoSEQ service sequenced and mapped the TCRbeta V-J or V-D-J regions, with coverage above 9x for each sample. The source study handled its data this way. Analysis was restricted to productive rearrangements exported from the immunoSEQ Analyzer platform, and clonality was assessed using the 500 most abundant clones. The Morisita-Horn similarity index and the Jaccard index were used to quantify the overlap in repertoires between populations. Morisita-Horn similarity between CD8 T-cell subset TCR repertoires was measured in five to seven cancer patients. This is the immuneACCESS table as TCRdb keeps it, with only in-frame sequences that have V and J called. A part of the clones is gone; compared with another copy, unresolved V genes explain less than half, and the rest is unexplained. V, J and clone size were drawn from that table, and D and trimming were deduced from the DNA. The sample table records around 2,700 clones; 80% to 90% of these occur just once. About 22% of the sample is in the top ten clones.

Notes on this clone: Its antigen remains undetermined. No much larger clone exists at a distance of one base, and base qualities are not known.

Here is what the overall study found, with its caveats: Clonotypes from DP TILs were seldom detected in blood or uninvolved lymph node, while clonotypes from DN TILs overlapped to a large extent with peripheral memory CD8 repertoires. Compared with DN and SP CD8 TILs and with blood memory CD8 T cells, DP CD8 TILs appeared more oligoclonal, with the top 30 clonotypes covering roughly 50-90%.

Patients were not receiving therapy at sample collection, though earlier treatments ranged from chemotherapy, radiotherapy, surgery and immunotherapy to none. After thawing, cells were enriched for T lymphocytes using a negative-selection kit, and EpCAM beads were added for tumor-infiltrating lymphocytes. CD8 TIL subsets were FACS-sorted as CD3+CD4-CD8+CD45RA- cells split by CD39 and CD103 expression into DN, SP and DP. Tumor specimens were minced, digested for 1 h with hyaluronidase, collagenase and DNase, filtered, enriched by Ficoll and cryopreserved. Populations were sorted on a FACSAria II to over 98% purity, and cell pellets were frozen without culture for TCR sequencing.

The receptor chain draws on TRBV6-4 and TRBJ2-3; matching of 5 bases hints at TRBD1 as the D gene. This sequence was found in a human donor with head and neck squamous cell carcinoma. Sequencing input: CD39- CD103- CD8+ T cells sorted from the tumor. The sample's cell subset or site label, decoded: CD103-CD39- double-negative CD45RA- CD8 T cells. The DNA is TGTGCCAGCAGTGACTCGACAGGCACAGATACGCAGTATTTT. Translated, it gives CASSDSTGTDTQYF.